This T cell receptor beta chain is drawn from a study of CD8 T cells in ankylosing spondylitis. Study results and limitations: It was reported that disease-linked clones were significantly enriched in matched ankylosing spondylitis synovial fluid. Earlier studies detected some motif variants in reactive arthritis synovial fluid and blood.

Library preparation for TCR beta used quantitative 5'-RACE with molecular barcodes. One entry per CDR3 protein results from TCRdb running MiXCR on the 5' RACE reads. Among about 300,000 distinct CDR3 sequences listed, less than 25% were seen once. This clonotype has just a few counts. Its target is unknown. The CDR3 consists of 16 residues. V was pared by 4 bases and J by 2 bases, with 15 bases between. Germline V CDR1 and CDR2: KGHSH, LQKENI. The chain recombines TRBV18 with TRBJ1-3; D gene unclear. Sequencing used blood, either unsorted or a sorted T cell fraction (not recorded which). This sequence was found in a female donor with ankylosing spondylitis or in good health (not recorded which). CDR3: CASSRVARNAGNTIYF. Here the CDR3 DNA reads TGTGCCAGCTCACGAGTGGCGAGGAACGCTGGAAACACCATATATTTT.